This T cell receptor beta chain derives from a study of blood T cell repertoires in COVID-19. Across the whole study: Material from acute and convalescent COVID-19 was sourced from the United States, Italy and Spain.

Methods used by the authors: Researchers report that nucleated cell counts were estimated from reference gene primer amplification. TCRdb keeps only in-frame clones here, not all; method: immunoSEQ multiplex PCR. That table is the source of V, J and clone size, and D and trimming were worked out from the DNA. Counted here are 180,000 or so clones, more than 65% occurring once; the ten biggest clones make up 9.5% to 11%. Everyone who took part was about 18 to 90 years old, and they came from about two dozen US areas. The CDR3 is 16 residues long. J lost 4 bases, V lost 3 bases, and 10 bases had no gene match. Germline CDR1 reads MNHNS; CDR2 reads SASEGT.

This receptor was identified in a man aged 50-59 years who had recovered from COVID-19. The sample was PBMCs or T cells enriched from blood (not recorded which). The rearrangement joins TRBV6-1 to TRBJ2-3; 7 bases are shared with TRBD2. CDR3 sequence (DNA): TGTGCCAGCAGTGAGGGGGTAGCGGGTCCTCCAGATACGCAGTATTTT. Encoded protein: CASSEGVAGPPDTQYF.